This T cell receptor (beta chain) was retrieved from a study of T cells in Graves' hyperthyroidism and ophthalmopathy. RNA transcripts gave rise to amplified TCR beta CDR3 regions. First-round RT-PCR targeting the TCR CDR3 was performed with the HTBI primer set. Via MiXCR, TCRdb re-called the multiplex PCR reads, giving one row per CDR3 protein. Among about 840,000 distinct CDR3 sequences listed, approximately 40% were seen once. Germline V CDR1 and CDR2: SEHNR, FQNEAQ (reference sequence). The ends lost 3 bases at V and 0 bases at J; junction bases unmatched: 11. CDR3 size: 17 residues. Patients aged 18 to 65 had newly diagnosed hyperthyroidism of under 2 months' duration. Clinical symptoms, serum thyroxine and TRAb, thyroid ultrasound and orbital computed tomography were used for the diagnoses. This clonotype showed up just a few times.

The sequenced sample consisted of blood. The chain combines TRBV7-9 with TRBJ2-7; TRBD2 matches at 7 bases. The sequence came from a man younger than 35 with Graves' hyperthyroidism. CDR3 DNA sequence: TGTGCCAGCAGCTTTGGGGCTAGCGGTCGTAGCTCCTACGAGCAGTACTTC. Translated: CASSFGASGRSSYEQYF.